The 6 T cell receptor beta chains listed next were all sequenced from one sample in a study of T cell responses to AZD1222 COVID-19 vaccine. Sequencing used immunoSEQ multiplex PCR; TCRdb keeps in-frame clones, though not all of them. The table lists 84,000 or so clones, 91% of them singletons. The material sequenced was peripheral blood, taken on day 0 of MenACWY control vaccination. The source is an adult in good health.

Only one count was recorded for this clone. The gene calls are TRBV7-2 and TRBJ1-2; the D gene is possibly TRBD1 (5 bases). This CDR3 spans 15 amino acids. The V end lost 3 bases, the J end lost 7 bases, and 18 bases lay between the germline ends. Germline V gene data show CDR1 as SGHTA and CDR2 as FQGNSA. CDR3 coding DNA: TGTGCCAGCAGCTTGCCCACCTTTCTGGGGCTTGGCTACACCTTC. Translated, it gives CASSLPTFLGLGYTF.

The chain combines TRBV19 with TRBJ2-1; D is unresolved. V was shortened by 6 bases and J by 1 base, with 13 bases between the two germline ends. CDR3 length: 15 residues. Germline V gene lookup returns CDR1 LNHDA and CDR2 SQIVND (reference sequence). CDR3 region: CASRVVWASYNEQFF. CDR3 coding DNA: TGTGCCAGTAGGGTCGTTTGGGCATCCTACAATGAGCAGTTCTTC.

The rearrangement joins TRBV28 to TRBJ1-2; 9 bases match TRBD1. V dropped 9 bases and J dropped 7; count of bases not matched to a gene: 9. This CDR3 spans 13 amino acids. In germline, CDR1 is MDHEN, CDR2 SYDVKM. CDR3 loop: CASLQGATPGYTF. CDR3 nucleotide sequence: TGTGCCAGTCTACAGGGGGCTACTCCTGGCTACACCTTC.

This chain links TRBV2 with TRBJ1-2; D is possibly TRBD1 (6 bases). Per germline, CDR1 SNHLY and CDR2 FYNNEI. V gave up 0 bases and J gave up 7 bases, with 12 bases separating them. The CDR3 runs to 14 residues. The CDR3 sequence: CASSEAWGAIGYTF. The CDR3 DNA follows: TGTGCCAGCAGTGAAGCTTGGGGGGCGATTGGCTACACCTTC.

CDR3 in DNA: TGTGCCAGCAGCGAAGGGGGCGGAACAGATACGCAGTATTTT. Amino acids: CASSEGGGTDTQYF. This chain joins TRBV7-2 and TRBJ2-3, with TRBD1 identical over 7 bases. V lost 5 bases, J lost 3 bases, and 5 bases stayed unmatched. The CDR3 runs to 14 residues. Per germline, CDR1 SGHTA and CDR2 FQGNSA.

The V and J genes are TRBV7-2 and TRBJ1-2, with a possible D match to TRBD1 (6 bases). This CDR3 region has 13 residues. The V and J ends lost 5 bases and 2 bases respectively, with 9 bases between them. The V gene's germline CDR1 is SGHTA and CDR2 FQGNSA. In DNA, the CDR3 is TGTGCCAGCAGCCGGGACACCAACTATGGCTACACCTTC. It is translated as CASSRDTNYGYTF.